These 8 T cell receptor beta chains share one sample of origin, sequenced in a study of PD-1 and CTLA-4 blockade in melanoma. The assay was immunoSEQ multiplex PCR, and TCRdb's table has in-frame clones only and misses some. This sample has 15,000 to 20,000 clones, with more than 65% found just once. The material was CD8+ T cells from peripheral blood, obtained before anti-PD-1 treatment. These TCRs come from a human donor with melanoma.

This clone was counted a single time. V is TRBV29-1 and J is TRBJ1-3; D remains unclear. The CDR3 is 14 residues long. Trimming removed 7 bases at V and 1 base at J, with 14 bases between. The germline V gene encodes CDR1 SQVTM and CDR2 ANQGSEA. The CDR3 is CSGLTWGSGNTIYF. The CDR3 DNA reads TGCAGCGGATTAACCTGGGGATCTGGAAACACCATATATTTT.

The chain has TRBV2 and TRBJ1-2; D is unresolved. V shed 8 bases and J shed 3 bases, with 19 bases lying between them. This CDR3 is built from 15 residues. Germline CDR1 reads SNHLY; CDR2 reads FYNNEI. This CDR3 is CASAELNGQDYGYTF. The CDR3 DNA reads TGTGCCAGCGCTGAGTTAAACGGCCAGGACTATGGCTACACCTTC.

The CDR3, as DNA: TGCGCCAGCAGTGCGACAGGTATGAACACTGAAGCTTTCTTT. As protein: CASSATGMNTEAFF. V gene TRBV10-2 combines with J gene TRBJ1-1; the D gene is possibly TRBD1 (6 bases). Germline V gives CDR1 WSHSY, CDR2 SAAADI. The CDR3 is made up of 14 amino acids. Deletions cut 4 bases from V and 0 bases from J, with 9 bases between.

In nucleotides, the CDR3 is TGTGCCAGCGGACAGGGGTCCTACAATGAGCAGTTCTTC. This codes for CASGQGSYNEQFF. The chain uses TRBV27 and TRBJ2-1; 9 positions agree with TRBD1. Germline CDR1 reads MNHEY; CDR2 reads SMNVEV (reference sequence). The CDR3 contains 13 residues. The trim removed 8 bases at V and 1 base at J, leaving 0 bases unmatched.

The genes are TRBV7-2 and TRBJ1-5; 8 positions match TRBD1. V lost 5 bases, J lost 5 bases, and 8 bases stayed unmatched. The CDR3 sequence is 15 residues long. CDR1 and CDR2 from the germline V gene are SGHTA and FQGNSA. The chain's CDR3 is CASSQGQGRDQPQHF. The DNA for the CDR3 is TGTGCCAGCAGCCAAGGACAGGGAAGGGATCAGCCCCAGCATTTT. The full variable domain, in which reference TRBV7-2 and TRBJ1-5 provide the parts outside the CDR3, is GAGVSQSPSNKVTEKGKDVELRCDPISGHTALYWYRQSLGQGLEFLIYFQGNSAPDKSGLPSDRFSAERTGGSVSTLTIQRTQQEDSAVYLCASSQGQGRDQPQHFGDGTRLSIL.

This chain uses TRBV9 with TRBJ2-7; D gene uncertain. Between the trimmed V and J ends, which lost 0 bases and 3 bases, there was a span of 13 bases. This CDR3 region has 15 residues. CDR1 and CDR2 from the germline V gene are SGDLS and YYNGEE. CDR3 region: CASSVGREVGYEQYF. CDR3 nucleotide sequence: TGTGCCAGCAGCGTAGGTAGAGAGGTGGGCTACGAGCAGTACTTC.

J is TRBJ2-5 and V is TRBV24-1; D might be TRBD1 (5 bases). Trimming removed 0 bases from V and 4 bases from J, with 14 bases in between. The length of the CDR3 is 16 residues. From germline, CDR1 is KGHDR and CDR2 SFDVKD. CDR3 coding DNA: TGTGCCACCAGTGATTTGCAAACAGGTTACCGAGAGACCCAGTACTTC. As protein: CATSDLQTGYRETQYF.

This clone appeared a few times. The rearrangement links TRBV3-1 (or the pseudogene TRBV3-2) to TRBJ2-1; TRBD1 is a possible D gene (6 bases). Germline CDR1 reads LGHDT; CDR2 reads YNNKEL (reference sequence). The CDR3 extends over 17 amino acids. Trimming cost V 4 bases and J 5 bases, with 21 bases left between them. DNA of the CDR3: TGTGCCAGCAGCCTGGGGGCTCCCTTCCATTCCGACAATGAGCAGTTCTTC. Its translation: CASSLGAPFHSDNEQFF.